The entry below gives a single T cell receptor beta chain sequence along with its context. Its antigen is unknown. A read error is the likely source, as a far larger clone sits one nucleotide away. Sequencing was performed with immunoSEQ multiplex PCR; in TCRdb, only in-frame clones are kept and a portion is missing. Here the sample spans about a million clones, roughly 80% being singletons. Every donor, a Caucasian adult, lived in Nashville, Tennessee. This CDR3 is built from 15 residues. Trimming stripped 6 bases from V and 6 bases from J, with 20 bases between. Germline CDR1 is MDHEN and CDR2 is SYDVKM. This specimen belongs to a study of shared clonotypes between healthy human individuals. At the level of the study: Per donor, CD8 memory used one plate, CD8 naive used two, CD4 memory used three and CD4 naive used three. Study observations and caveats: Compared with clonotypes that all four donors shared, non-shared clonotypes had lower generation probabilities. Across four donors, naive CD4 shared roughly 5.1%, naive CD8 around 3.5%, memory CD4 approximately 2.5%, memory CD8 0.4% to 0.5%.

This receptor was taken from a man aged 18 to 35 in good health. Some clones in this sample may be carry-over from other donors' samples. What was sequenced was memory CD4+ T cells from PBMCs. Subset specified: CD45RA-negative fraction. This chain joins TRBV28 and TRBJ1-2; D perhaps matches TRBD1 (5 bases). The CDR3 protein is CASSLSGRGLHGYTF. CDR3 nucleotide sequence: TGTGCCAGCAGCCTTTCGGGACGGGGACTCCATGGCTACACCTTC.